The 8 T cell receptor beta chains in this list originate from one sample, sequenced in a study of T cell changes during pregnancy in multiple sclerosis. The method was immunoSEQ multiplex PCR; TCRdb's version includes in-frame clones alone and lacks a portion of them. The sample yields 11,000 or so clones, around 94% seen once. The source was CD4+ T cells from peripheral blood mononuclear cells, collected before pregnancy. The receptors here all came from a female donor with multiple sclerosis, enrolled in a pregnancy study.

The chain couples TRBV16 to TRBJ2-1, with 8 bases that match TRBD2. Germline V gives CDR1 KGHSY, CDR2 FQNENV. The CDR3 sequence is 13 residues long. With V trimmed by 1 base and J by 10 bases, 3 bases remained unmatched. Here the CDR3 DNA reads TGTGCCAGCAGCCAATTGGCTAGCGGGGAGCAGTTCTTC. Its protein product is CASSQLASGEQFF.

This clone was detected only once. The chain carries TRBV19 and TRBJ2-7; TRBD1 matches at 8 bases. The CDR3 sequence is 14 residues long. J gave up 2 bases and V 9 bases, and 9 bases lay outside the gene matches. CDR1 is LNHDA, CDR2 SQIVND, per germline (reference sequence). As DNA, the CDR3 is TGTGCCAGCCATAAGACAGGGGAACCCTACGAGCAGTACTTC. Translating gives CASHKTGEPYEQYF.

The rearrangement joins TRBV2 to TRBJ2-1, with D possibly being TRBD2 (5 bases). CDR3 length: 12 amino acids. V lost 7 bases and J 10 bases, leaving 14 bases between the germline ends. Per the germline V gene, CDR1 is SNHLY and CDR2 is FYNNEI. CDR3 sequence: CASTDPRREQFF. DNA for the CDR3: TGTGCCAGCACGGACCCTCGGAGGGAGCAGTTCTTC.

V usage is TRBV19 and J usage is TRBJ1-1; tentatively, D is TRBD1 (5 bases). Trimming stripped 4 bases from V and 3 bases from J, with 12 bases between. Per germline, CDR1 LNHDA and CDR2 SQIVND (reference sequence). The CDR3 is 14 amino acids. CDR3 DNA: TGTGCCAGTAGTAGGGACTGGGGGGACACTGAAGCTTTCTTT. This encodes CASSRDWGDTEAFF.

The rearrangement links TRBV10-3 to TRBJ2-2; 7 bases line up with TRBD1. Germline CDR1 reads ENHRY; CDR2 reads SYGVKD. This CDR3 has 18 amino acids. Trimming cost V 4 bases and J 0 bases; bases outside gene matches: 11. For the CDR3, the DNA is TGTGCCATCAGTGGTACGGGACAGCAGTACTCGAACACCGGGGAGCTGTTTTTT. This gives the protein CAISGTGQQYSNTGELFF.

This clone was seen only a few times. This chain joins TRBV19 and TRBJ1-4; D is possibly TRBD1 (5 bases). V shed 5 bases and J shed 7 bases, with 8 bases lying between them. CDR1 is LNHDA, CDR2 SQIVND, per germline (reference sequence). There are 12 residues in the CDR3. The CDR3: CASSPQGEKLFF. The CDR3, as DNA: TGTGCCAGTAGTCCGCAGGGTGAAAAACTGTTTTTT.

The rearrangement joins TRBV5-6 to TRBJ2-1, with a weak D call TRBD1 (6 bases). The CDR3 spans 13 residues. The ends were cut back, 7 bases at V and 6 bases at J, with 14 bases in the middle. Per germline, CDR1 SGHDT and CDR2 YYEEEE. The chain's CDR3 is CASGRDTVNEQFF. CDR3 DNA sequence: TGTGCCAGCGGCCGGGACACCGTCAATGAGCAGTTCTTC.

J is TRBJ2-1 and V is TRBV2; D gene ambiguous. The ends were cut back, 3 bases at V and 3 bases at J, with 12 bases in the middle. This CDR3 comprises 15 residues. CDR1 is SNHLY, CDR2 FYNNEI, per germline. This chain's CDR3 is CASSEFRHGYNEQFF. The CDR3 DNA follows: TGTGCCAGCAGTGAGTTCCGACACGGCTACAATGAGCAGTTCTTC.